Listed below are T cell receptor beta chains from one sample, sequenced in a study of shared clonotypes between healthy human individuals. The repertoire was sequenced with immunoSEQ multiplex PCR; TCRdb's copy has only in-frame clones and lacks some. The data show 2.5 million or so clones, approximately 94% seen once. Sequenced: naive CD4+ T cells sorted from blood. The receptors stem from a man aged 18 to 30 in good health. The CDR3 runs from the conserved cysteine through the conserved F or W. D genes are given only for firm matches. Expanded clones are given a class, and other clones once, few, many or no size at all.

size: NA; D: NA; V: TRBV5-4; J: TRBJ2-1; DNA: TGTGCCAGCAGCTTGGGGAGGGGGTCGAGCAATGAGCAGTTCTTC; CDR3: CASSLGRGSSNEQFF
size: NA; D: NA; V: TRBV4-3; J: TRBJ2-5; DNA: TGCGCCAGCAGCCAAGAAGGGCTCCCCAAAGAAGAGACCCAGTACTTC; CDR3: CASSQEGLPKEETQYF
size: NA; D: TRBD2; V: TRBV7-8; J: TRBJ2-5; DNA: TGTGCCAGTACCGGGACTAGCTTCGAGACCCAGTACTTC; CDR3: CASTGTSFETQYF
size: NA; D: NA; V: TRBV11-3; J: TRBJ1-3; DNA: TGTGCCAGCAGCTTAGGAACCGGCTCTGGAAACACCATATATTTT; CDR3: CASSLGTGSGNTIYF
size: NA; D: NA; V: TRBV2; J: TRBJ2-1; DNA: TGTGCCAGCAGTGAGCGGGGCTTCTCCTACAATGAGCAGTTCTTC; CDR3: CASSERGFSYNEQFF
size: NA; D: TRBD1; V: TRBV5-6; J: TRBJ2-5; DNA: TGTGCCAGCAGCTTGGACAGGGGGTTCCAAGAGACCCAGTACTTC; CDR3: CASSLDRGFQETQYF
size: once; D: NA; V: TRBV5-4; J: TRBJ2-3; DNA: TGTGCCAGCAGCTACCCCGGGGCTAGCACAGATACGCAGTATTTT; CDR3: CASSYPGASTDTQYF
size: NA; D: NA; V: TRBV5-1; J: TRBJ1-2; DNA: TGCGCCAGCAGCTTGGAGGCAGTAGCTAACTATGGCTACACCTTC; CDR3: CASSLEAVANYGYTF
size: NA; D: NA; V: TRBV19; J: TRBJ2-3; DNA: TGTGCCAGTAGGAATTCCGGGGGCGTGGGGGATTTT; CDR3: CASRNSGGVGDF
size: NA; D: NA; V: TRBV30; J: TRBJ2-4; DNA: TGTGCCTGGGGACCAAGGGCTGACATTCAGTACTTC; CDR3: CAWGPRADIQYF
size: once; D: NA; V: TRBV28; J: TRBJ2-7; DNA: TGTGCCAGCAGTTTATCCGGAGGTAGCTACGAGCAGTACTTC; CDR3: CASSLSGGSYEQYF